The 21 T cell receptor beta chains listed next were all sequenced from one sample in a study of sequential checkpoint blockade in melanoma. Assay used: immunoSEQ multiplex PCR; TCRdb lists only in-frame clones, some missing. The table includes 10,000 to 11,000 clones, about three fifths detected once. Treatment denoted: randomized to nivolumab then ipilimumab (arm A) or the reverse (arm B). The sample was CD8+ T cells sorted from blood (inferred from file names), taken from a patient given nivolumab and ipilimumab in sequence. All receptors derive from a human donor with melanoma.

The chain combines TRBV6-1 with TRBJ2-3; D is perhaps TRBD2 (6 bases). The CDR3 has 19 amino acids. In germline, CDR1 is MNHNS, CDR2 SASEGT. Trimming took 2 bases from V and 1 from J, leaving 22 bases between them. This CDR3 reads CASSEPGVTSFLGTDTQYF. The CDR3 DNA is TGTGCCAGCAGTGAACCGGGGGTAACTAGCTTCCTGGGCACAGATACGCAGTATTTT.

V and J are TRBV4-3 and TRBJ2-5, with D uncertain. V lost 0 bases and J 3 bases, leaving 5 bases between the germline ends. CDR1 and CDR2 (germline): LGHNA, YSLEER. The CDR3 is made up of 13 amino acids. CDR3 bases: TGCGCCAGCAGCCAAGACACAGAAGAGACCCAGTACTTC. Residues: CASSQDTEETQYF.

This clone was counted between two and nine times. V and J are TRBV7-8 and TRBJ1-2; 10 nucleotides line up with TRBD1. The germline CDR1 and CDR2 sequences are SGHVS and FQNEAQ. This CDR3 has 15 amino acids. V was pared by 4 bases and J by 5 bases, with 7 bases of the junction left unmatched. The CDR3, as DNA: TGTGCCAGCAGCTCATTGACAGGGGGCAGATATGGCTACACCTTC. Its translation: CASSSLTGGRYGYTF.

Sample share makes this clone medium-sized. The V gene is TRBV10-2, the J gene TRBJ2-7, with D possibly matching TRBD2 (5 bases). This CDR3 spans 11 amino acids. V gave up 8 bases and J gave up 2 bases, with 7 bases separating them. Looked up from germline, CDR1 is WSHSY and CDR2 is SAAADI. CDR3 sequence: CASGRTYEQYF. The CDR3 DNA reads TGCGCCAGCGGGAGAACCTACGAGCAGTACTTC.

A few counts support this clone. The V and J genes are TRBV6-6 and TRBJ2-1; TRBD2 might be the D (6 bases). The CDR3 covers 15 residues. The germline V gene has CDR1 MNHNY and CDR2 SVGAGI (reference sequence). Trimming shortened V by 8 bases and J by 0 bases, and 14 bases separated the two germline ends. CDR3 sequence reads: CASPPAGSSYNEQFF. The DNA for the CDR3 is TGTGCCAGCCCCCCCGCCGGGAGCTCCTACAATGAGCAGTTCTTC.

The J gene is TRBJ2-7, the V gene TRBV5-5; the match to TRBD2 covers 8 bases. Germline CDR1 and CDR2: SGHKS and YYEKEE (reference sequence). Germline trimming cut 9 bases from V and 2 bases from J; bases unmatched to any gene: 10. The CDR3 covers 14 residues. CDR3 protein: CATSGSGGTYEQYF. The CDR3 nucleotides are TGTGCCACCTCTGGGTCGGGAGGGACCTACGAGCAGTACTTC.

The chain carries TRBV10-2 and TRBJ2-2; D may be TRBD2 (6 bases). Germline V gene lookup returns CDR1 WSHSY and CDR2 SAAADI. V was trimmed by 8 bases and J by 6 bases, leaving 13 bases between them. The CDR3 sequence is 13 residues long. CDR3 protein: CASHGTLAGELFF. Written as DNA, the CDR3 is TGCGCCAGCCACGGGACTCTCGCCGGGGAGCTGTTTTTT.

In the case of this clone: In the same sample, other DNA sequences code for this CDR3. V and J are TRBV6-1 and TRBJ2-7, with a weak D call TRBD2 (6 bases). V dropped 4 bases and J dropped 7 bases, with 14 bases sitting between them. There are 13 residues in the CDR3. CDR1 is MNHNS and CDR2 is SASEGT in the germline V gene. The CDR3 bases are TGTGCCAGCAGTGCTGCCGGGAGCCGGGAGCAGTACTTC. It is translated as CASSAAGSREQYF.

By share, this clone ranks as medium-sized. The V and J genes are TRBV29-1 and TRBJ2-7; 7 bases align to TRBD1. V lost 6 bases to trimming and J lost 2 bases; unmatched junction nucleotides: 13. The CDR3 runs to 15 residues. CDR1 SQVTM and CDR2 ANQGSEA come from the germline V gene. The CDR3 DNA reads TGCAGCGTGGAGAGCCGGGACAGACTACCCTACGAGCAGTACTTC. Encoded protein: CSVESRDRLPYEQYF.

This CDR3 is CASSLMGGPYEQYF. The CDR3 bases are TGTGCCAGCAGCCTAATGGGGGGACCCTACGAGCAGTACTTC. The gene calls are TRBV11-2 and TRBJ2-7; tentative D call: TRBD2 (6 bases). This CDR3 has 14 amino acids. Germline lookup yields CDR1 SGHAT and CDR2 FQNNGV. Deletions cut 5 bases from V and 2 bases from J, with 13 bases between.

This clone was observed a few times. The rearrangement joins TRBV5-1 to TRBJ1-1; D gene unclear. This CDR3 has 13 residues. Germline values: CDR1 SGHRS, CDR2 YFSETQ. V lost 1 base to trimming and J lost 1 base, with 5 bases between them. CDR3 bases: TGCGCCAGCAGCTTGTCCCAGAACACTGAAGCTTTCTTT. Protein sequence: CASSLSQNTEAFF.

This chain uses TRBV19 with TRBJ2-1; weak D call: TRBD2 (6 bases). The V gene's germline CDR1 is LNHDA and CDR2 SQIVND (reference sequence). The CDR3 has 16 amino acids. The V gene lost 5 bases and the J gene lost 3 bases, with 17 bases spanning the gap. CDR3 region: CASSFPLVADYNEQFF. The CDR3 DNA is TGTGCCAGTAGTTTCCCATTGGTAGCGGACTACAATGAGCAGTTCTTC.

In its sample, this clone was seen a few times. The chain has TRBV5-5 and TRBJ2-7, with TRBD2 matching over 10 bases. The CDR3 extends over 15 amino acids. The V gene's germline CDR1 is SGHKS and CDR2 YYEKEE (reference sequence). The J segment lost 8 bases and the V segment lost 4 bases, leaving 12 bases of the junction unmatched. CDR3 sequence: CASSPDLAGGGKQYF. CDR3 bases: TGTGCCAGCAGCCCGGACTTAGCGGGAGGTGGAAAGCAGTACTTC.

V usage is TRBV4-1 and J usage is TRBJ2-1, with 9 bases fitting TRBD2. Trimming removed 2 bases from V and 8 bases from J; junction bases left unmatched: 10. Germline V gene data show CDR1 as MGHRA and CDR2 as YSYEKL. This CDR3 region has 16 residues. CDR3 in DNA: TGCGCCAGCAGCCAAAATAGCGGGAGAGGGAGCGATGAGCAGTTCTTC. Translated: CASSQNSGRGSDEQFF.

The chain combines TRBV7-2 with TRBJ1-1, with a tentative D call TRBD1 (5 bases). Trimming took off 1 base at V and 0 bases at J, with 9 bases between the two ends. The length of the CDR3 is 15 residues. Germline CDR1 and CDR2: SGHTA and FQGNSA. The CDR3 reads CASSLEGLMNTEAFF. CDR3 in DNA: TGTGCCAGCAGCTTAGAGGGACTGATGAACACTGAAGCTTTCTTT.

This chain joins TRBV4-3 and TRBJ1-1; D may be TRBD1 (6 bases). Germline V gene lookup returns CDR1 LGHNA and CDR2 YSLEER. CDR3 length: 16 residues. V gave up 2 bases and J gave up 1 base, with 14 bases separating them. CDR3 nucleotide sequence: TGCGCCAGCAGCCAAAACTTCAGGGGCGGGAACACTGAAGCTTTCTTT. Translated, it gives CASSQNFRGGNTEAFF.

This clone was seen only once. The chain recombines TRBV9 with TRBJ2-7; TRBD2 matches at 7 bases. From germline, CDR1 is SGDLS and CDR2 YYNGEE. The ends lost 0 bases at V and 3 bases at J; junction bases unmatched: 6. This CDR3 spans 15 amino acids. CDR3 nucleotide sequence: TGTGCCAGCAGCGTAGGGGTAGCGGGTGGCTACGAGCAGTACTTC. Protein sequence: CASSVGVAGGYEQYF.

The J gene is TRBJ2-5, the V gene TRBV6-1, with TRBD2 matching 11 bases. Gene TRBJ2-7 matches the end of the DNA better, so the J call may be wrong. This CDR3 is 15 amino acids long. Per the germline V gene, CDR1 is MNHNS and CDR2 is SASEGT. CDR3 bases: TGTGCCAGCAGCTTACTAGCGGGAGAAGACCACGAGCAGTACTTC. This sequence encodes CASSLLAGEDHEQYF.

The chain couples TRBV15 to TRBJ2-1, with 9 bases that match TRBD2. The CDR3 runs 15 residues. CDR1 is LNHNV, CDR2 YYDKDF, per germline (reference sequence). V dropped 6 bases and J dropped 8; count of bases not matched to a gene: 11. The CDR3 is CATSPEGAGGHEQFF. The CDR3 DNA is TGTGCCACCAGTCCCGAGGGGGCGGGAGGGCATGAGCAGTTCTTC.

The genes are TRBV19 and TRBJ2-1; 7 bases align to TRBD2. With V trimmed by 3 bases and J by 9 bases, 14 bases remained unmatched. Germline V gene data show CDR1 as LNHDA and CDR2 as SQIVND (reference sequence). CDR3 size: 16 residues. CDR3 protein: CASSIPPSGLVGEQFF. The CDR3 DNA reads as TGTGCCAGTAGTATCCCCCCGTCAGGACTAGTGGGTGAGCAGTTCTTC.

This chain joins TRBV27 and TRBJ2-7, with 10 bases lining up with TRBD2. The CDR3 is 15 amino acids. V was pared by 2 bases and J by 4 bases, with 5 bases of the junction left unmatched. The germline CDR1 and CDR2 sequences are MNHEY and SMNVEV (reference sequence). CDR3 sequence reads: CASSLLAGVSYEQYF. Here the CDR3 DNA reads TGTGCCAGCAGTTTACTAGCGGGAGTATCGTACGAGCAGTACTTC.